The 30 T cell receptor beta chains given below trace back to one sample, sequenced in a study of shared clonotypes between healthy human individuals. Profiling relied on immunoSEQ multiplex PCR, and the TCRdb table lists in-frame clones only, not all of them. The data contain some 900,000 clones, 76% of them seen just once; the ten biggest clones take up over 1.3%. Sequencing used memory CD4+ T cells sorted from blood. Subset specified: CD45RA-negative fraction. The source of these receptors is a young man in good health.

V gene TRBV4-3 combines with J gene TRBJ2-2; D is tentatively TRBD1 or TRBD2 (6 bases each). The CDR3 spans 17 residues. In germline, CDR1 is LGHNA, CDR2 YSLEER. The V and J ends lost 3 bases and 6 bases respectively, with 20 bases between them. For the CDR3, the DNA is TGCGCCAGCAGCCAGGGGGGCCGAGGACACTTCCCCGGGGAGCTGTTTTTT. Translating gives CASSQGGRGHFPGELFF.

J is TRBJ2-5 and V is TRBV6-6, with 7 bases that match TRBD1. Germline V CDR1 and CDR2: MNHNY, SVGAGI (reference sequence). CDR3 length: 13 amino acids. Unmatched junction bases numbered 4, after V lost 5 bases and J lost 4 bases. CDR3 bases: TGTGCCAGCAGTAGGGGGCGGCGAGAGACCCAGTACTTC. It yields the protein CASSRGRRETQYF.

The V gene is TRBV6-5, the J gene TRBJ1-6; D may be TRBD1 (5 bases). CDR3 size: 12 residues. Per the germline V gene, CDR1 is MNHEY and CDR2 is SVGAGI. The V and J ends lost 4 bases and 14 bases respectively, with 12 bases between them. For the CDR3, the DNA is TGTGCCAGCAGTTTCTCCCAAGGGGCCCTCCACTTT. Encoded protein: CASSFSQGALHF.

This clone has a count of ten or more. The rearrangement links TRBV6-5 to TRBJ2-1; perhaps TRBD2 as D (6 bases). The CDR3 consists of 13 residues. CDR1 is MNHEY and CDR2 is SVGAGI in the germline V gene. V lost 5 bases to trimming and J lost 12 bases, with 17 bases between them. CDR3: CASSPGGGMSQFF. The CDR3 nucleotides are TGTGCCAGCAGTCCCGGTGGGGGGATGTCGCAGTTCTTC.

This sequence joins TRBV11-2 and TRBJ1-1, with D perhaps TRBD1 (5 bases). The CDR3 is 16 residues long. Germline CDR1 is SGHAT and CDR2 is FQNNGV. Trimming cost V 0 bases and J 1 base, with 12 bases left between them. The CDR3: CASSLDSGRANTEAFF. Written as DNA, the CDR3 is TGTGCCAGCAGCTTAGATTCAGGCAGGGCGAACACTGAAGCTTTCTTT.

The chain carries TRBV2 and TRBJ2-1; tentative D call: TRBD1 (6 bases). This CDR3 is 15 amino acids long. Germline V CDR1 and CDR2: SNHLY, FYNNEI. V gave up 3 bases and J gave up 7 bases, with 16 bases separating them. This CDR3 reads CASSESDRRRNEQFF. CDR3 coding DNA: TGTGCCAGCAGTGAGAGTGACAGGCGGAGGAATGAGCAGTTCTTC.

This sequence joins TRBV19 and TRBJ2-2; no clear D. Between the trimmed V and J ends, which lost 6 bases and 4 bases, there was a span of 9 bases. Germline assignment: CDR1 LNHDA and CDR2 SQIVND (reference sequence). This CDR3 is 13 amino acids long. CDR3: CASRRGLTGELFF. CDR3 DNA sequence: TGTGCCAGTAGGAGAGGTCTCACCGGGGAGCTGTTTTTT.

The chain uses TRBV18 and TRBJ2-5, with 7 bases identical to TRBD1. Trimming at V came to 1 base and at J to 3 bases, leaving 2 bases not matched to a gene. There are 14 residues in the CDR3. Germline V gene sequence: CDR1 KGHSH, CDR2 LQKENI. CDR3: CASSPRTGEETQYF. The CDR3 DNA is TGTGCCAGCTCACCACGAACAGGGGAAGAGACCCAGTACTTC.

CDR3 sequence reads: CASSLGTYSTDTQYF. DNA of the CDR3: TGTGCCAGCAGTTTGGGGACATATAGCACAGATACGCAGTATTTT. V gene TRBV28 combines with J gene TRBJ2-3; D is possibly TRBD1 (6 bases). Trimming took off 3 bases at V and 0 bases at J, with 10 bases between the two ends. Germline V gene lookup returns CDR1 MDHEN and CDR2 SYDVKM. The CDR3 spans 15 residues.

This clone has more than one count but fewer than ten. In the same sample, other DNA sequences code for this CDR3. The rearrangement uses TRBV11-2 and TRBJ2-1; 7 nucleotides align to TRBD2. This CDR3 has 16 amino acids. Germline V gene lookup returns CDR1 SGHAT and CDR2 FQNNGV. Unmatched junction bases numbered 3, after V lost 1 base and J lost 0 bases. CDR3 sequence (DNA): TGTGCCAGCAGCTTAGTATCGGGAGGCTCCTACAATGAGCAGTTCTTC. This sequence encodes CASSLVSGGSYNEQFF.

This chain links TRBV18 with TRBJ1-1, with D uncertain. V lost 1 base to trimming and J lost 0 bases, with 12 bases between them. The CDR3 runs to 16 residues. Germline CDR1 and CDR2: KGHSH and LQKENI. The CDR3 DNA follows: TGTGCCAGCTCACCACGAGAAACGATCATGAACACTGAAGCTTTCTTT. This gives the protein CASSPRETIMNTEAFF.

The chain employs TRBV7-9 and TRBJ2-7, with 8 bases matching TRBD2. CDR1 is SEHNR and CDR2 is FQNEAQ in the germline V gene (reference sequence). The junction had 10 bases not matched to a gene; V was cut back by 5 bases and J by 7 bases. The CDR3 sequence is 14 residues long. The CDR3 DNA reads as TGTGCCAGCAGCCTTAGCGGGACTTGGGGTGAGCAGTACTTC. This encodes CASSLSGTWGEQYF.

As for this clone: This may be a read error, as it is one base from a much larger clone. The rearrangement uses TRBV21-1 and TRBJ2-3; whether TRBD2, the table's D call, matches the DNA was not checked. TRBV21-1 is a pseudogene. This CDR3 comprises 21 residues. The CDR3 DNA reads as TGTGCCAGCAGCGAAGCGCTTTGTAGAGCGGGAGAAAAAAGAAGGACAGATACGCAGTATTTT. Its translation: CASSEALCRAGEKRRTDTQYF.

The chain carries TRBV5-1 and TRBJ2-5; the D gene could be TRBD1 or TRBD2 (5 bases each). V was pared by 6 bases and J by 5 bases, with 17 bases between. There are 14 residues in the CDR3. Germline V lookup: CDR1 SGHRS, CDR2 YFSETQ. The CDR3: CASTSGGSGETQYF. CDR3 sequence (DNA): TGCGCCAGCACCTCTGGGGGTTCTGGGGAGACCCAGTACTTC.

The chain links TRBV30 to TRBJ2-5; tentative D call: TRBD2 (6 bases). V dropped 3 bases and J dropped 6 bases, with 11 bases sitting between them. This CDR3 contains 12 residues. Germline CDR1 is GTSNPN and CDR2 is SVGIG (reference sequence). The CDR3 spells CAWRAGRQTQYF. Here the CDR3 DNA reads TGTGCCTGGAGGGCGGGGCGGCAGACCCAGTACTTC.

CDR3 amino acids: CASKGRTGDLSSSGNTIYF. CDR3 DNA sequence: TGTGCCAGTAAAGGGAGGACAGGGGATCTTTCTTCCTCTGGAAACACCATATATTTT. The chain recombines TRBV19 with TRBJ1-3; 9 bases agree with TRBD1. Germline V gene sequence: CDR1 LNHDA, CDR2 SQIVND (reference sequence). V lost 7 bases, J lost 0 bases, and 16 bases stayed unmatched. CDR3 length equals 19 residues. The whole variable domain, remainder taken from reference TRBV19 and TRBJ1-3, is DGGITQSPKYLFRKEGQNVTLSCEQNLNHDAMYWYRQDPGQGLRLIYYSQIVNDFQKGDIAEGYSVSREKKESFPLTVTSAQKNPTAFYLCASKGRTGDLSSSGNTIYFGEGSWLTVV.

The genes are TRBV9 and TRBJ2-5; D may be TRBD1 (5 bases). The V and J ends lost 2 bases and 0 bases respectively, with 11 bases between them. Germline CDR1 SGDLS, CDR2 YYNGEE. There are 15 residues in the CDR3. The CDR3 DNA is TGTGCCAGCAGCGTTCGACAGATATACCAAGAGACCCAGTACTTC. Encoded protein: CASSVRQIYQETQYF. The full variable domain, with the rest looked up from reference TRBV9 and TRBJ2-5, is DSGVTQTPKHLITATGQRVTLRCSPRSGDLSVYWYQQSLDQGLQFLIQYYNGEERAKGNILERFSAQQFPDLHSELNLSSLELGDSALYFCASSVRQIYQETQYFGPGTRLLVL.

This clone was seen a single time. The chain joins TRBV6-4 to TRBJ2-7; D ambiguous. This CDR3 has 10 amino acids. V lost 6 bases and J lost 2, with 2 bases in between. The V gene's germline CDR1 is MRHNA and CDR2 SNTAGT. The CDR3 nucleotides read TGTGCCAGCAGACCCTACGAGCAGTACTTC. This codes for CASRPYEQYF.

This clone is a singleton in its sample. V is TRBV6-5 and J is TRBJ1-1; D call uncertain. The CDR3 totals 14 residues. Germline CDR1 MNHEY, CDR2 SVGAGI. Trimming cost V 2 bases and J 3 bases, with 10 bases left between them. The CDR3 spells CASSYLGKDTEAFF. The CDR3 DNA reads TGTGCCAGCAGTTACCTCGGGAAAGACACTGAAGCTTTCTTT.

The CDR3 bases are TGTGCCATCAGTGAGTCGACGGGGCCCTCGTACACCGGGGAGCTGTTTTTT. Translated: CAISESTGPSYTGELFF. This chain connects TRBV10-3 to TRBJ2-2; D tentatively fits TRBD1 or TRBD2 (5 bases each). Looked up from germline, CDR1 is ENHRY and CDR2 is SYGVKD. Trimming cost V 0 bases and J 3 bases, with 14 bases left between them. There are 17 residues in the CDR3.

This sequence joins TRBV19 and TRBJ1-5; 10 positions match TRBD1. The junction had 8 bases not matched to a gene; V was cut back by 3 bases and J by 6 bases. This CDR3 is 16 amino acids long. Germline lookup yields CDR1 LNHDA and CDR2 SQIVND (reference sequence). Here the CDR3 reads CASSMYQTGGGQPQHF. In nucleotides, the CDR3 is TGTGCCAGTAGTATGTACCAGACAGGGGGCGGTCAGCCCCAGCATTTT.

This clone appeared once. The chain recombines TRBV18 with TRBJ1-4, with D perhaps matching TRBD1 (5 bases). V lost 2 bases to trimming and J lost 4 bases, with 11 bases between them. CDR3 length: 15 residues. The germline V gene encodes CDR1 KGHSH and CDR2 LQKENI. The chain's CDR3 is CASSPRGQDNEKLFF. CDR3 coding DNA: TGTGCCAGCTCACCAAGGGGTCAGGATAATGAAAAACTGTTTTTT.

The gene calls are TRBV7-3 and TRBJ2-3; 8 bases agree with TRBD2. The CDR3 totals 16 residues. V dropped 4 bases and J dropped 0; count of bases not matched to a gene: 6. Germline assignment: CDR1 SGHTA and CDR2 FQGTGA. CDR3 nucleotides: TGTGCCAGCAGCTGGAAAAGCGGGGGTAGCACAGATACGCAGTATTTT. Its translation: CASSWKSGGSTDTQYF.

This clone was detected once. The rearrangement uses TRBV7-9 and TRBJ1-2; D remains ambiguous. The V gene lost 1 base and the J gene lost 8 bases, with 17 bases spanning the gap. This CDR3 spans 15 amino acids. Germline V gene data show CDR1 as SEHNR and CDR2 as FQNEAQ (reference sequence). The CDR3 nucleotides are TGTGCCAGCAGCTTAGTTGGCAGCTCCCGGGAGGGCTACACCTTC. Translation gives CASSLVGSSREGYTF.

V is TRBV7-2 and J is TRBJ1-4; tentatively, D is TRBD1 (6 bases). Deletions cut 2 bases from V and 0 bases from J, with 7 bases between. Germline V gives CDR1 SGHTA, CDR2 FQGNSA. The CDR3 covers 15 residues. Here the CDR3 DNA reads TGTGCCAGCAGCTTACAGGGGTCAACTAATGAAAAACTGTTTTTT. This sequence encodes CASSLQGSTNEKLFF.

The chain has TRBV28 and TRBJ1-4, with 7 bases identical to TRBD1. Germline CDR1 is MDHEN and CDR2 is SYDVKM. J lost 8 bases, V lost 10 bases, and 7 bases had no gene match. CDR3 length: 12 amino acids. The CDR3 reads CAIRQGNEKLFF. CDR3 nucleotide sequence: TGTGCCATCCGACAGGGAAACGAAAAACTGTTTTTT. Full variable domain (remainder filled in from reference TRBV28 and TRBJ1-4): DVKVTQSSRYLVKRTGEKVFLECVQDMDHENMFWYRQDPGLGLRLIYFSYDVKMKEKGDIPEGYSVSREKKERFSLILESASTNQTSMYLCAIRQGNEKLFFGSGTQLSVL.

The rearrangement uses TRBV5-4 and TRBJ2-7; D gene ambiguous. This CDR3 comprises 14 residues. The V gene's germline CDR1 is SGHNT and CDR2 YYREEE (reference sequence). V was cut by 5 bases and J by 0 bases, with 12 bases left in between. The CDR3 region has the DNA TGTGCCAGCAGTTCTTCCGGTAACTCCTACGAGCAGTACTTC. Translation: CASSSSGNSYEQYF.

V gene TRBV5-1 combines with J gene TRBJ2-1, with 8 bases fitting TRBD2. From germline, CDR1 is SGHRS and CDR2 YFSETQ. This CDR3 has 19 amino acids. The V gene end was trimmed by 4 bases and the J gene end by 8 bases; junction bases not matched to a gene: 23. This CDR3 is CASSPSWKLAAKRGDEQFF. The CDR3 bases are TGCGCCAGCAGCCCAAGTTGGAAACTAGCGGCTAAACGGGGGGATGAGCAGTTCTTC.

J is TRBJ1-1 and V is TRBV29-1; TRBD1 agrees at 9 bases. The CDR3 sequence is 14 residues long. Looked up from germline, CDR1 is SQVTM and CDR2 is ANQGSEA. Trimming took 6 bases from V and 7 from J; bases not matched to a gene: 12. The CDR3 region is CSVTTGTGIGEAFF. The CDR3, as DNA: TGCAGCGTCACAACCGGGACAGGGATAGGTGAAGCTTTCTTT.

This clone was found many times. The rearrangement joins TRBV10-3 to TRBJ2-1; TRBD2 agrees at 7 bases. The V gene end was trimmed by 4 bases and the J gene end by 6 bases; junction bases not matched to a gene: 3. The CDR3 loop spans 13 amino acids. From germline, CDR1 is ENHRY and CDR2 SYGVKD. The CDR3 DNA is TGTGCCATCAGTGGGGGACTATCCAATGAGCAGTTCTTC. This translates into CAISGGLSNEQFF.